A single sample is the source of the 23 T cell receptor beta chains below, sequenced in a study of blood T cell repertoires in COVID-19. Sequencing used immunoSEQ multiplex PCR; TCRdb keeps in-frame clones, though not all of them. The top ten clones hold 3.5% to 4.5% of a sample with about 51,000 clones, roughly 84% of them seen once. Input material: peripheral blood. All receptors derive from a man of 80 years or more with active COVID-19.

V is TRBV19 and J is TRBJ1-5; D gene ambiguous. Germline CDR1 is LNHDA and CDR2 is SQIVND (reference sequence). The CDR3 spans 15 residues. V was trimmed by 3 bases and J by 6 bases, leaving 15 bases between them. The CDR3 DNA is TGTGCCAGTAGTATGCGGGGAGGAGCAGGTCAGCCCCAGCATTTT. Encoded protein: CASSMRGGAGQPQHF.

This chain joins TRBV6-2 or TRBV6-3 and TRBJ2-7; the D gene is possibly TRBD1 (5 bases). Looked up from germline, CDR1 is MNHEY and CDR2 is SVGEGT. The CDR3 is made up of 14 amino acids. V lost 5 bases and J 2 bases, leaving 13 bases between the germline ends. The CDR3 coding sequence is TGTGCCAGCAGTCACTGGGGCAGAGCCTACGAGCAGTACTTC. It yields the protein CASSHWGRAYEQYF.

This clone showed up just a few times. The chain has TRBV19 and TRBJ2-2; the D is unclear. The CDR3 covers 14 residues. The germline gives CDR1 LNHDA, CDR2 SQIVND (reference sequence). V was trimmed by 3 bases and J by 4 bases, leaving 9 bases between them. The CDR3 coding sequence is TGTGCCAGTAGTATCCGGGTTTTCACCGGGGAGCTGTTTTTT. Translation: CASSIRVFTGELFF.

CDR3 in DNA: TGCGCCAGCAGCTCCTTATCCTCAGGGGGGAGTGGGACCCAGTACTTC. Translating it yields CASSSLSSGGSGTQYF. This chain links TRBV5-1 with TRBJ2-5, with D perhaps matching TRBD1 (7 bases). The CDR3 extends over 16 amino acids. Trimming left V 3 bases short and J 7 bases short, with 22 bases between. The germline V gene has CDR1 SGHRS and CDR2 YFSETQ.

CDR3 in DNA: TGCGCCAGCAGCCCATGGCCTAGCGGGAGGGGTTCCTACGAGCAGTACTTC. As protein: CASSPWPSGRGSYEQYF. The V call is TRBV5-1, the J call TRBJ2-7, with TRBD2 matching over 12 bases. Germline trimming cut 4 bases from V and 1 base from J; bases unmatched to any gene: 9. This CDR3 comprises 17 residues. CDR1 is SGHRS, CDR2 YFSETQ, per germline.

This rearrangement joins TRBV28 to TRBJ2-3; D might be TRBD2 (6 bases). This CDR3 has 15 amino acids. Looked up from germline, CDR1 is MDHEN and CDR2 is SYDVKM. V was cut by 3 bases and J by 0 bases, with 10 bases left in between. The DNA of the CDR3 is TGTGCCAGCAGTTTGACTAGTCAAAGCACAGATACGCAGTATTTT. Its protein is CASSLTSQSTDTQYF.

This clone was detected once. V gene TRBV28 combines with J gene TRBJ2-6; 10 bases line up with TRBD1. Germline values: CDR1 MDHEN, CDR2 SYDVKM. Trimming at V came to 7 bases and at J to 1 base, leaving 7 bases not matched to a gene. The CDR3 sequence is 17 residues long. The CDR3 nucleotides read TGTGCCAGCATCTCCGGGACAGGGGTATCTGGGGCCAACGTCCTGACTTTC. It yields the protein CASISGTGVSGANVLTF.

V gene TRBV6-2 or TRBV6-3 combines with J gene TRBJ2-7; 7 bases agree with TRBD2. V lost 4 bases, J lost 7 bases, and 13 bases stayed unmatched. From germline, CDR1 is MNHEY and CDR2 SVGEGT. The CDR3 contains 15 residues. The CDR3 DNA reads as TGTGCCAGCAGTTTAGGAGCGGGGCCTTGGCCGGAGCAGTACTTC. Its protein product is CASSLGAGPWPEQYF.

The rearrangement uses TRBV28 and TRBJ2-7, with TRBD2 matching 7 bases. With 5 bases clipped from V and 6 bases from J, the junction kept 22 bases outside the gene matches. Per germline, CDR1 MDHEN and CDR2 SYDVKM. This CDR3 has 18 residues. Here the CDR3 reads CASSPYYFGTGGYSEQYF. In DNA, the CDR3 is TGTGCCAGCAGTCCCTACTATTTCGGAACGGGAGGATACTCCGAGCAGTACTTC.

Here the CDR3 DNA reads TGTGCCAGCAGCTTGACAGGGGAGGTTAGCTATGGCTACACCTTC. This gives the protein CASSLTGEVSYGYTF. The rearrangement links TRBV7-2 to TRBJ1-2; 8 bases align to TRBD1. The germline CDR1 and CDR2 sequences are SGHTA and FQGNSA. The CDR3 has 15 residues. The V and J ends lost 3 bases and 4 bases, in that order; junction bases with no gene match: 7.

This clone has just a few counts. In DNA, the CDR3 is TGTGCCAGCAGCTTAGATGGCAGGGCTTACTTC. Its translation: CASSLDGRAYF. This chain joins TRBV7-8 and TRBJ2-4; D possibly corresponds to TRBD1 (5 bases). Germline lookup yields CDR1 SGHVS and CDR2 FQNEAQ. This CDR3 is 11 amino acids long. V lost 1 base to trimming and J lost 16 bases, with 11 bases between them.

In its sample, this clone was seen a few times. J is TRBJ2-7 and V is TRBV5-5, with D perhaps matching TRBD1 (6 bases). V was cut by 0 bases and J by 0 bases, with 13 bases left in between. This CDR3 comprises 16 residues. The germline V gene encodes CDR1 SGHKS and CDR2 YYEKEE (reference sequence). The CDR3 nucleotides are TGTGCCAGCAGCTTGGCAGGGACACCCGCCTCCTACGAGCAGTACTTC. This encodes CASSLAGTPASYEQYF.

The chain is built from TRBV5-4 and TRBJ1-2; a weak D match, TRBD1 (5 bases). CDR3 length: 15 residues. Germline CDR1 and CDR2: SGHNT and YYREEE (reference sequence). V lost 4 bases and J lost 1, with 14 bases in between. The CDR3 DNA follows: TGTGCCAGCAGCCAGGGAGGGGAAAGTAACTATGGCTACACCTTC. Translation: CASSQGGESNYGYTF.

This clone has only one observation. The CDR3 here is CASSLLLAELLYEQYF. The CDR3 coding sequence is TGTGCCAGCAGCCTTCTTCTAGCGGAGTTACTCTACGAGCAGTACTTC. The V call is TRBV7-3, the J call TRBJ2-7; 7 positions match TRBD2. The V segment lost 5 bases and the J segment 3 bases; nucleotides outside the gene matches: 13. Germline V lookup: CDR1 SGHTA, CDR2 FQGTGA. The CDR3 totals 16 residues.

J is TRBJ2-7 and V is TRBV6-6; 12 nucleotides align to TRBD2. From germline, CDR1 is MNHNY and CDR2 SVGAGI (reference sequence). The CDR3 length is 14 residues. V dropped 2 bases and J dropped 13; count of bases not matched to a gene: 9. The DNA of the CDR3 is TGTGCCAGCAGTTACGAAGGACTAGCGGGAATAGGATACTTC. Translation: CASSYEGLAGIGYF.

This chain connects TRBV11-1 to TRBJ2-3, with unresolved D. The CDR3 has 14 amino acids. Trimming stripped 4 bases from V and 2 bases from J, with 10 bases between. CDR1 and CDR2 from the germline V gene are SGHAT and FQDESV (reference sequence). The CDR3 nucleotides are TGTGCCAGCAGCTCCAGTCACCTCACAGATACGCAGTATTTT. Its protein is CASSSSHLTDTQYF.

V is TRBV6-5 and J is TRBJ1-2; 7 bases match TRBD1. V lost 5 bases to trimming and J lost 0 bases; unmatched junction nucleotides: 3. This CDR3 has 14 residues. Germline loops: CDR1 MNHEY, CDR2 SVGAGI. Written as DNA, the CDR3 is TGTGCCAGCAGTAGAGGACAGGCTAACTATGGCTACACCTTC. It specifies CASSRGQANYGYTF.

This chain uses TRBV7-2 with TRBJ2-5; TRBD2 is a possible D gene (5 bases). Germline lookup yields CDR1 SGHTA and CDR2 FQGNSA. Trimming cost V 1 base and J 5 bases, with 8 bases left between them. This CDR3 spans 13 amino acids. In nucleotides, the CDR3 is TGTGCCAGCAGCTTAGGGTCGGGGGAGACCCAGTACTTC. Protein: CASSLGSGETQYF.

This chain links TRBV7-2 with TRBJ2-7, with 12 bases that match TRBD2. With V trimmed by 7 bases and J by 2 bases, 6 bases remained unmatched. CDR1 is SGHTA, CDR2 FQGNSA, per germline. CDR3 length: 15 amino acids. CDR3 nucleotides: TGTGCCAGCACCCTAGCGGGAGGGGGACCCTACGAGCAGTACTTC. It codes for CASTLAGGGPYEQYF. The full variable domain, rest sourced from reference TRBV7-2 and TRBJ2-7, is GAGVSQSPSNKVTEKGKDVELRCDPISGHTALYWYRQSLGQGLEFLIYFQGNSAPDKSGLPSDRFSAERTGGSVSTLTIQRTQQEDSAVYLCASTLAGGGPYEQYFGPGTRLTVT.

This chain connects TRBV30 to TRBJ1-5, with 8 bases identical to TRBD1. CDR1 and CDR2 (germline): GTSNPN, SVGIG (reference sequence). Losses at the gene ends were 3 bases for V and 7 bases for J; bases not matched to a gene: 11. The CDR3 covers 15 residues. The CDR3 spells CAWSLWTGSGQPQHF. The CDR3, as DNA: TGTGCCTGGAGCCTTTGGACAGGGTCCGGCCAGCCCCAGCATTTT.

The CDR3 DNA is TGTGCCAGCAGTCCCCGACAGTTTAGCTCTGGAAACACCATATATTTT. Its translation: CASSPRQFSSGNTIYF. This rearrangement joins TRBV27 to TRBJ1-3, with D maybe TRBD1 (5 bases). From germline, CDR1 is MNHEY and CDR2 SMNVEV (reference sequence). This CDR3 has 16 residues. V lost 5 bases, J lost 0 bases, and 14 bases lay in between.

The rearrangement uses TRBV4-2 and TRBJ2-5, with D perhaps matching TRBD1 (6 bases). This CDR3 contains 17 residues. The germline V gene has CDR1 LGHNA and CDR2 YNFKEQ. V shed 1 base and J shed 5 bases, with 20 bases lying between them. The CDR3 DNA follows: TGTGCCAGCAGCCAAGGCGGAAGTAACAGGGATTCGGAGACCCAGTACTTC. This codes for CASSQGGSNRDSETQYF.

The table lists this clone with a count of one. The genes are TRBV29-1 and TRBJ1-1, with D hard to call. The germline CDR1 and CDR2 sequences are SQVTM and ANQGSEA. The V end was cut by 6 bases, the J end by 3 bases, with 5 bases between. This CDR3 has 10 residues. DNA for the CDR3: TGCAGCGTCCGGGACACTGAAGCTTTCTTT. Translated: CSVRDTEAFF.